Following are 14 T cell receptor beta chains from one sample sequenced in a study of T cells after yellow fever vaccination. Each CDR3 protein is one row after TCRdb ran MiXCR on the 5' RACE reads. This sample carries about 220,000 distinct CDR3 sequences, approximately 3% of them seen once, and the ten largest clones take roughly 3%. The material was CD4+ T cells sorted from PBMCs, obtained 10 days after the yellow fever booster vaccination. All receptors derive from a man aged 18 to 29 who received the YFV17D yellow fever vaccine.

This clonotype was observed at least ten times. The CDR3 is CASSTVVGRNQPQHF. Here the CDR3 DNA reads TGTGCCAGCAGCACAGTAGTCGGCCGCAATCAGCCCCAGCATTTT. The V gene is TRBV7-2, the J gene TRBJ1-5; D is unresolved. This CDR3 is 15 amino acids long. The V and J ends lost 5 bases and 2 bases respectively, with 13 bases between them. Germline lookup yields CDR1 SGHTA and CDR2 FQGNSA.

The CDR3 is CASSARTGVLNTEAFF. The CDR3 DNA sequence: TGTGCCAGCAGCGCTCGGACAGGGGTGTTGAACACTGAAGCTTTCTTT. The rearrangement links TRBV9 to TRBJ1-1; 9 bases line up with TRBD1. CDR3 length equals 16 residues. The V gene's germline CDR1 is SGDLS and CDR2 YYNGEE. Trimming removed 3 bases from V and 0 bases from J; junction bases left unmatched: 6.

This clonotype was detected ten times or more. The rearrangement links TRBV7-2 to TRBJ2-3; D is perhaps TRBD2 (5 bases). The ends were cut back, 5 bases at V and 4 bases at J, with 16 bases in the middle. The CDR3 is made up of 15 amino acids. Germline CDR1 SGHTA, CDR2 FQGNSA. The CDR3 reads CASSHWPSYPDTQYF. The CDR3 region has the DNA TGTGCCAGCAGCCACTGGCCTAGCTACCCAGATACGCAGTATTTT.

This clonotype has at least ten counts. The rearrangement uses TRBV5-1 and TRBJ2-7; perhaps TRBD2 as D (6 bases). Trimming left V 1 base short and J 1 base short, with 12 bases between. This CDR3 spans 15 amino acids. Germline V gene lookup returns CDR1 SGHRS and CDR2 YFSETQ. CDR3 DNA: TGCGCCAGCAGCTTGAACGGGGGACCGTCCTACGAGCAGTACGTC. It translates to CASSLNGGPSYEQYV.

The chain couples TRBV6-6 to TRBJ2-6; 8 bases match TRBD1. The CDR3 contains 20 residues. Looked up from germline, CDR1 is MNHNY and CDR2 is SVGAGI (reference sequence). J lost 4 bases, V lost 0 bases, and 14 bases had no gene match. The CDR3 spells CASSYSRVRDRPPGANVLTF. CDR3 nucleotide sequence: TGTGCCAGCAGTTACTCGAGAGTACGGGACAGGCCCCCGGGGGCCAACGTCCTGACTTTC.

In its sample, this clonotype was seen a few times. The V gene is TRBV20-1, the J gene TRBJ1-1; perhaps TRBD1 as D (5 bases). V gave up 6 bases and J gave up 0 bases, with 11 bases separating them. The V gene's germline CDR1 is DFQATT and CDR2 SNEGSKA (reference sequence). CDR3 length: 13 residues. Here the CDR3 reads CSATGRLNTEAFF. Here the CDR3 DNA reads TGCAGTGCCACGGGACGTCTGAACACTGAAGCTTTCTTT.

This clonotype was observed many times. The V gene is TRBV11-1, the J gene TRBJ2-5, with TRBD1 identical over 7 bases. This CDR3 is built from 13 residues. The V and J ends lost 5 bases and 3 bases, in that order; junction bases with no gene match: 3. CDR1 is SGHAT, CDR2 FQDESV, per germline (reference sequence). CDR3 nucleotides: TGTGCCAGCAGCCATGGGACAGAAGAGACCCAGTACTTC. Translating gives CASSHGTEETQYF.

The chain has TRBV27 and TRBJ1-6; possible D gene TRBD1, 6 bases. Germline CDR1 and CDR2: MNHEY and SMNVEV (reference sequence). V lost 6 bases to trimming and J lost 8 bases, with 14 bases between them. The CDR3 loop spans 14 amino acids. The CDR3 DNA follows: TGTGCCAGCAGATGGATGGCAGGGGATTCACCCCTCCACTTT. It codes for CASRWMAGDSPLHF.

The sample holds many counts of this clonotype. The V and J genes are TRBV6-6 and TRBJ2-1; TRBD1 might be the D (5 bases). Germline CDR1 and CDR2: MNHNY and SVGAGI (reference sequence). The V and J ends lost 6 bases and 6 bases respectively, with 9 bases between them. This CDR3 has 12 residues. The DNA for the CDR3 is TGTGCCAGCAGGGGGCGAGGCAATGAGCAGTTCTTC. Amino acid sequence: CASRGRGNEQFF.

This clonotype was recorded many times. The J gene is TRBJ2-3, the V gene TRBV5-1; 8 bases map to TRBD2. J was trimmed by 2 bases and V by 0 bases; bases with no gene match: 11. This CDR3 spans 18 amino acids. Germline CDR1 is SGHRS and CDR2 is YFSETQ. The CDR3, as DNA: TGCGCCAGCAGCTTGGCCGGGGGAGCGGGGGTTACCACAGATACGCAGTATTTT. Translation: CASSLAGGAGVTTDTQYF.

Only a few counts were recorded for this clonotype. This chain uses TRBV12-3 or TRBV12-4 with TRBJ2-3; D is unresolved. Trimming left V 5 bases short and J 0 bases short, with 9 bases between. CDR3 size: 14 residues. This chain's CDR3 is CASSTQHSTDTQYF. The CDR3 bases are TGTGCCAGCAGTACTCAGCATAGCACAGATACGCAGTATTTT.

The chain links TRBV20-1 to TRBJ1-6; TRBD1 aligns across 7 bases. Germline V gene data show CDR1 as DFQATT and CDR2 as SNEGSKA (reference sequence). This CDR3 contains 16 residues. Trimming at V came to 6 bases and at J to 0 bases, leaving 8 bases not matched to a gene. The CDR3 here is CSAGATGISYNSPLHF. The CDR3 coding sequence is TGCAGTGCCGGGGCGACAGGGATCTCCTATAATTCACCCCTCCACTTT.

This clonotype was seen many times. The V and J genes are TRBV4-2 and TRBJ2-3; the D gene is possibly TRBD2 (6 bases). Germline CDR1 is LGHNA and CDR2 is YNFKEQ. V was pared by 0 bases and J by 6 bases, with 13 bases between. CDR3 length: 15 residues. CDR3 loop: CASSQDRTTKDTQYF. The CDR3 DNA reads TGTGCCAGCAGCCAAGATCGGACTACCAAGGATACGCAGTATTTT.

This clonotype was recorded at least ten times. V gene TRBV20-1 combines with J gene TRBJ1-1, with D hard to call. The CDR3 is made up of 13 amino acids. Per germline, CDR1 DFQATT and CDR2 SNEGSKA (reference sequence). V lost 3 bases and J lost 1, with 9 bases in between. CDR3 sequence: CSARRDGNTEAFF. CDR3 DNA: TGCAGTGCTAGGCGAGACGGGAACACTGAAGCTTTCTTT.